Sequencing of this TCR beta chain was carried out in a study of human T cells and chemical hapten exposure. This clonotype was counted many times. The antigen remains undetermined. V dropped 9 bases and J dropped 3 bases, with 14 bases sitting between them. The CDR3 is made up of 14 amino acids. General study results and limits: High-frequency TCRs, those above 1 in 1000, stayed the same after DPC sensitization.

Via MiXCR, TCRdb re-called the RACE reads, giving one row per CDR3 protein. The sample includes roughly 100,000 distinct CDR3 sequences, roughly 10% of them seen just once. As for time point: pre-sensitization, week 0. Treatment indicated: therapeutic diphenylcyclopropenone sensitization with weekly scalp DPC. V usage is TRBV12-3 or TRBV12-4 and J usage is TRBJ1-4, with D unclear. The input for sequencing was whole blood, taken in connection with sensitization to the hapten diphenylcyclopropenone (DPC). The sequence came from a woman aged 60-70 years with alopecia areata. Some clones in this sample may be carry-over from other donors' samples. CDR3 in DNA: TGTGCCAGTACCGAGGACCGTTCTAATGAAAAACTGTTTTTT. The encoded protein is CASTEDRSNEKLFF.